This note documents a single T cell receptor (beta chain) sequence. Its antigen remains unidentified. The data derive from a study of blood T cells in healthy people across ages. In germline, CDR1 is LGHDT, CDR2 YNNKEL (reference sequence). V was cut by 5 bases and J by 4 bases, with 11 bases left in between. The CDR3 is 13 amino acids. A J-beta primer mix and a sample-barcoded 5' primer were used in a second PCR of roughly 7 to 12 cycles. A 12-random-nucleotide template-switch adaptor tagged each cDNA molecule. In TCRdb, the 5' RACE reads were re-called with MiXCR into one record per CDR3 protein. The table has 350,000 to 450,000 distinct CDR3 sequences, approximately 52% seen once. The study, taken as a whole, reports: Unsorted PBMCs blocked a conclusive comparison of naive and antigen-experienced cells. While age rose, TCR beta diversity per million T cells dropped in a roughly linear way.

The receptor was isolated from a man aged 60-69 years in good health. The chain joins TRBV3-1 to TRBJ2-5, with D possibly being TRBD1 (6 bases). The sequenced material came from blood. The CDR3 here is CASSSLGGETQYF. CDR3 DNA sequence: TGTGCCAGCAGCTCCCTAGGGGGAGAGACCCAGTACTTC.